The entry that follows covers one T cell receptor beta chain sequence. These data come from a study of shared clonotypes between healthy human individuals. Across the study: A donor's plate count was three for CD4 naive and three for CD4 memory; CD8 naive had two and CD8 memory one.

The DNA input per sorted-subset replicate PCR was 200 ng, corresponding to some 30,000 T cell genomes. Profiling relied on immunoSEQ multiplex PCR, and the TCRdb table lists in-frame clones only, not all of them. The sample records roughly 2.6 million clones, just over 90% being singletons. The specimen sequenced was naive CD4+ T cells sorted from blood. The subset was: CD45RA+ positively selected. This receptor was taken from a man aged 18 to 29 in good health.

This CDR3 reads CASSPGRTNYGYTF. In DNA form, the CDR3 reads TGTGCCAGCAGCCCCGGTCGTACTAACTATGGCTACACCTTC. The chain couples TRBV6-1 to TRBJ1-2; no firm D call. Per the germline V gene, CDR1 is MNHNS and CDR2 is SASEGT. V was cut by 6 bases and J by 0 bases, with 11 bases left in between. This CDR3 contains 14 residues.